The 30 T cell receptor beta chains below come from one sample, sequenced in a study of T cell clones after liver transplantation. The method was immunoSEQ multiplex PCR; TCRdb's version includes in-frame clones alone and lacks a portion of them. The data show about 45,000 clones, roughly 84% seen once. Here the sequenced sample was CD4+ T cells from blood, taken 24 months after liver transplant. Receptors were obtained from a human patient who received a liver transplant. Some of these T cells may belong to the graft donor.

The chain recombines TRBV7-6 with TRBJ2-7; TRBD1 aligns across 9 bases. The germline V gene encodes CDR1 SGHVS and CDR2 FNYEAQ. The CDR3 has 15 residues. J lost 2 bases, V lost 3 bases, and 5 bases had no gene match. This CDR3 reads CASSFGGQGAYEQYF. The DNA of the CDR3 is TGTGCCAGCAGCTTTGGGGGACAGGGCGCCTACGAGCAGTACTTC. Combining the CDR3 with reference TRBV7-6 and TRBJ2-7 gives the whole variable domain GAGVSQSPRYKVTKRGQDVALRCDPISGHVSLYWYRQALGQGPEFLTYFNYEAQQDKSGLPNDRFSAERPEGSISTLTIQRTEQRDSAMYRCASSFGGQGAYEQYFGPGTRLTVT.

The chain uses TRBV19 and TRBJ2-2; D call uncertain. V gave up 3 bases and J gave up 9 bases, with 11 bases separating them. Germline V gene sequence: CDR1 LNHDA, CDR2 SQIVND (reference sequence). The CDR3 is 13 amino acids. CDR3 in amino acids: CASSILPHRELFF. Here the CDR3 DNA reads TGTGCCAGTAGTATTCTCCCCCACCGGGAGCTGTTTTTT.

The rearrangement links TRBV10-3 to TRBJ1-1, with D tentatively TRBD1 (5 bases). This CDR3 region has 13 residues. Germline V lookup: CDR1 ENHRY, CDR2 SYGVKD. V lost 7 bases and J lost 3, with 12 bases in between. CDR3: CAIMMTADTEAFF. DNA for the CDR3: TGTGCCATCATGATGACAGCTGACACTGAAGCTTTCTTT.

The CDR3 region is CASSVGPGSYEQYF. CDR3 DNA: TGTGCCAGCAGCGTAGGGCCCGGGTCCTACGAGCAGTACTTC. The V and J genes are TRBV9 and TRBJ2-7, with D unresolved. V was cut by 0 bases and J by 1 base, with 8 bases left in between. Germline CDR1 and CDR2: SGDLS and YYNGEE. The CDR3 runs 14 residues.

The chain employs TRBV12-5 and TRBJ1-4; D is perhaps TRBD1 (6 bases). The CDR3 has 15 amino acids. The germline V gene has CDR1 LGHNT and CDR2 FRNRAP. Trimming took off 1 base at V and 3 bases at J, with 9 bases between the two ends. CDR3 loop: CASGLGTVSNEKLFF. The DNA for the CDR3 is TGTGCTAGTGGTTTGGGGACAGTTTCTAATGAAAAACTGTTTTTT.

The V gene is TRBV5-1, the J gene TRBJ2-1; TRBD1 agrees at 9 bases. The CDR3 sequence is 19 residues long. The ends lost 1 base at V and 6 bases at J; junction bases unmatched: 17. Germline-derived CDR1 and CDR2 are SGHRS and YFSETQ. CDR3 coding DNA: TGCGCCAGCAGCTTGATAGTGGCTCGAGGACAGGGGCGAAGCAATGAGCAGTTCTTC. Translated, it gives CASSLIVARGQGRSNEQFF.

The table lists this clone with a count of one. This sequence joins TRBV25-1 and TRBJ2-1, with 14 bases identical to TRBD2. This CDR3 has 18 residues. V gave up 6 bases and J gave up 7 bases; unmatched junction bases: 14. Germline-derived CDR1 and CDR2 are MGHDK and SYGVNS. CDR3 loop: CASSSHGTSGSRGNEQFF. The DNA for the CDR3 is TGTGCCAGCAGCTCTCATGGGACTAGCGGGAGTCGGGGGAATGAGCAGTTCTTC.

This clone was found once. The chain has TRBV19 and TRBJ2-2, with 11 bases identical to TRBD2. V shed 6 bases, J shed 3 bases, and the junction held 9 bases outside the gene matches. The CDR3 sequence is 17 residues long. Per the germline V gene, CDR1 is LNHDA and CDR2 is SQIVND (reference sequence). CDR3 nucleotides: TGTGCCAGTAGGGCCCCGGGGACTAGCGGCTACACCGGGGAGCTGTTTTTT. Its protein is CASRAPGTSGYTGELFF.

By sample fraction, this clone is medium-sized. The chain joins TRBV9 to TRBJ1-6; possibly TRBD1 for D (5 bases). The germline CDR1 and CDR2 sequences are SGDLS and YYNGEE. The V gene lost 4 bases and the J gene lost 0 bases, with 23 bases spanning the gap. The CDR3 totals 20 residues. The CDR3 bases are TGTGCCAGCAGCTTGTTCGACAGTCCTGCCTCTAGCTCCTATAATTCACCCCTCCACTTT. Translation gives CASSLFDSPASSSYNSPLHF.

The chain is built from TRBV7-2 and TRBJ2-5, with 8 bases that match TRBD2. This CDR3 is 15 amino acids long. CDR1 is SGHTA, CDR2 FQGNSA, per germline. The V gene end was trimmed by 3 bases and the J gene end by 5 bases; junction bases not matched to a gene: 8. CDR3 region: CASSFNRGGRETQYF. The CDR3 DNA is TGTGCCAGCAGCTTTAATCGGGGGGGCCGGGAGACCCAGTACTTC. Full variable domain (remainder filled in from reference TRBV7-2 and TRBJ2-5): GAGVSQSPSNKVTEKGKDVELRCDPISGHTALYWYRQSLGQGLEFLIYFQGNSAPDKSGLPSDRFSAERTGGSVSTLTIQRTQQEDSAVYLCASSFNRGGRETQYFGPGTRLLVL.

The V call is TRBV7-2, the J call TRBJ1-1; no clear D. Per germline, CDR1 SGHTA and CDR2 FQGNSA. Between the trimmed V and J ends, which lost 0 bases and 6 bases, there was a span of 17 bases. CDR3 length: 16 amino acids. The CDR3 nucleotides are TGTGCCAGCAGCTTAGCCGGAATGGGGAGGTTTGCTGAAGCTTTCTTT. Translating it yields CASSLAGMGRFAEAFF.

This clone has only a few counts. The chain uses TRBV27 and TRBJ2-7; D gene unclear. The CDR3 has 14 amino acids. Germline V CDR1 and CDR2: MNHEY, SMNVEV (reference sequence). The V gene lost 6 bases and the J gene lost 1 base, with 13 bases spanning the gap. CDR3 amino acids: CASSFRSSSYEQYF. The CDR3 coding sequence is TGTGCCAGCAGCTTCCGATCCTCTTCCTACGAGCAGTACTTC.

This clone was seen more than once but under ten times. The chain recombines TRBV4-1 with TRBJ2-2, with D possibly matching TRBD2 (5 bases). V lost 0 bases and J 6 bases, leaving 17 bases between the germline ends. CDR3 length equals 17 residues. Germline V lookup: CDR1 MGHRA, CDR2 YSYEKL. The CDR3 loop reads CASSQDRSPRRAGELFF. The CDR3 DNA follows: TGCGCCAGCAGCCAAGATCGTAGTCCAAGGCGGGCCGGGGAGCTGTTTTTT.

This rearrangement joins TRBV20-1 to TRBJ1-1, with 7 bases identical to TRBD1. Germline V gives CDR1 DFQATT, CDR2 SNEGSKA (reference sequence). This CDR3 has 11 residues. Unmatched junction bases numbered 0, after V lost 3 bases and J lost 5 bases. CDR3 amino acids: CSARGQTEAFF. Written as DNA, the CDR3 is TGCAGTGCTAGGGGACAGACTGAAGCTTTCTTT.

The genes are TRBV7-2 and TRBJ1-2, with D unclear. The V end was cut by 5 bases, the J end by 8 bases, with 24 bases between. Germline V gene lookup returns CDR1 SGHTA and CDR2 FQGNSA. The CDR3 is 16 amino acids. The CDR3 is CASSVYGEARGKGYTF. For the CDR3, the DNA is TGTGCCAGCAGCGTCTATGGGGAGGCGCGGGGTAAGGGCTACACCTTC.

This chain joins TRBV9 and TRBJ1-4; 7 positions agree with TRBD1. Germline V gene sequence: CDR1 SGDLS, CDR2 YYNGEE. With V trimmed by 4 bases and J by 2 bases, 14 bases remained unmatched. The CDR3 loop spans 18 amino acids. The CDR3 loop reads CASSPGGTGGGTNEKLFF. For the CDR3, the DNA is TGTGCCAGCAGCCCAGGGGGAACAGGCGGTGGGACTAATGAAAAACTGTTTTTT.

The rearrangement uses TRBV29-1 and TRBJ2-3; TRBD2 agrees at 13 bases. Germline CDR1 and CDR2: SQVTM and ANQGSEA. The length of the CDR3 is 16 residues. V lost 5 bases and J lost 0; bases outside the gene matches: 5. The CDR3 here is CSVLGTSGTSTDTQYF. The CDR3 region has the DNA TGCAGCGTTCTAGGGACTAGCGGGACTAGCACAGATACGCAGTATTTT.

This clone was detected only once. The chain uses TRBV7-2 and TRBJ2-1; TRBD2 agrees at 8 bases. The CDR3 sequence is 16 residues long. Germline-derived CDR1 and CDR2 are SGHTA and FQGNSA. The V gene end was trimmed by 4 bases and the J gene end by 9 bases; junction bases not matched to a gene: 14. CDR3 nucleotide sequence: TGTGCCAGCAGCTCCCAAGCGGGGGCCAATGCAATTGAGCAGTTCTTC. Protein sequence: CASSSQAGANAIEQFF.

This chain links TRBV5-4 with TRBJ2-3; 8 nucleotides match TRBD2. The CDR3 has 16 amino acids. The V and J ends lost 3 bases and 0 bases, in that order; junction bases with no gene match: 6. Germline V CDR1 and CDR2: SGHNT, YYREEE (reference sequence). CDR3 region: CASSSLAGLSTDTQYF. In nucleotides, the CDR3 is TGTGCCAGCAGCTCATTAGCGGGATTAAGCACAGATACGCAGTATTTT.

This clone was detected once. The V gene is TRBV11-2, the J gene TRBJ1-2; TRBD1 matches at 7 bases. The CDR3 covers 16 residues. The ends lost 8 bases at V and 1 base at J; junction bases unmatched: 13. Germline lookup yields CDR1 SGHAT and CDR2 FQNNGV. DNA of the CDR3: TGTGCCAGCGGGAACCACAGGGGAGGGGGTAACTATGGCTACACCTTC. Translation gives CASGNHRGGGNYGYTF. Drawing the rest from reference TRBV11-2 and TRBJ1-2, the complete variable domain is EAGVAQSPRYKIIEKRQSVAFWCNPISGHATLYWYQQILGQGPKLLIQFQNNGVVDDSQLPKDRFSAERLKGVDSTLKIQPAKLEDSAVYLCASGNHRGGGNYGYTFGSGTRLTVV.

Here the CDR3 reads CSAGTSGRALKTQYF. DNA for the CDR3: TGCAGCGCCGGGACTAGCGGGAGGGCCTTGAAGACCCAGTACTTC. V gene TRBV29-1 combines with J gene TRBJ2-5; 16 nucleotides agree with TRBD2. Germline assignment: CDR1 SQVTM and CDR2 ANQGSEA. The CDR3 loop spans 15 amino acids. V was pared by 7 bases and J by 6 bases, with 8 bases of the junction left unmatched.

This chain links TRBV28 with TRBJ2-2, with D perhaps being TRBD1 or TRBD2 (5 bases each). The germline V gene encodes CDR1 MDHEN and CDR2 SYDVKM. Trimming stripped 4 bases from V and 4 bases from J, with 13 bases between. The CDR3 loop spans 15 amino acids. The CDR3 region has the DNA TGTGCCAGCAGTTCCCCGAGGGGTAGCACCGGGGAGCTGTTTTTT. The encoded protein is CASSSPRGSTGELFF.

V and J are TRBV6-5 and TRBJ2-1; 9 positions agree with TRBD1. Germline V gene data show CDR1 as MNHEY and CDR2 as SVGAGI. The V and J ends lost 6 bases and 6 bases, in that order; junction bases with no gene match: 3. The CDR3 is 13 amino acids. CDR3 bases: TGTGCCAGCAGCCGGACAGGGGCCAATGAGCAGTTCTTC. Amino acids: CASSRTGANEQFF.

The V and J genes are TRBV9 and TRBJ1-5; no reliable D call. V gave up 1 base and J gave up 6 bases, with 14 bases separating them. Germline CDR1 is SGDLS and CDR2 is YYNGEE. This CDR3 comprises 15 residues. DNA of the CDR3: TGTGCCAGCAGCGTAAGCGGCCAAGCCCGTCAGCCCCAGCATTTT. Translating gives CASSVSGQARQPQHF.

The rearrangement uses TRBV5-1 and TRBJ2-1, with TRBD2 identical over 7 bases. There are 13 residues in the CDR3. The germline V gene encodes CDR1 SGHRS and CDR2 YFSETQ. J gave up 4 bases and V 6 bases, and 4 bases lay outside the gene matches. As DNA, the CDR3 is TGCGCCAGCATGGAGCGGGAATACAATGAGCAGTTCTTC. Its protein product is CASMEREYNEQFF.

Written as DNA, the CDR3 is TGTGCCAGCTCACCAGGGAGGGCGGGGCCCTACGAGCAGTACTTC. This translates into CASSPGRAGPYEQYF. The chain recombines TRBV18 with TRBJ2-7, with TRBD2 matching over 7 bases. The CDR3 covers 15 residues. Losses at the gene ends were 2 bases for V and 2 bases for J; bases not matched to a gene: 6. Germline V gene lookup returns CDR1 KGHSH and CDR2 LQKENI.

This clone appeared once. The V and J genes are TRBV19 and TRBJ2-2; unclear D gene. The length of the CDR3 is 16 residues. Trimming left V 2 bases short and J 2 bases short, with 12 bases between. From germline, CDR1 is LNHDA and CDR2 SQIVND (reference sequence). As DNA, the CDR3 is TGTGCCAGTAGTATATCTGGGATAGTCAACACCGGGGAGCTGTTTTTT. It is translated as CASSISGIVNTGELFF.

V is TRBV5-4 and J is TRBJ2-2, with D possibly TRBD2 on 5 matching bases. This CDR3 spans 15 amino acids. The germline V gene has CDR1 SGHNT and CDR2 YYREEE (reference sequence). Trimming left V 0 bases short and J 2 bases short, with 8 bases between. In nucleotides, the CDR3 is TGTGCCAGCAGCTTGGGGAGCGGTAACACCGGGGAGCTGTTTTTT. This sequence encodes CASSLGSGNTGELFF.

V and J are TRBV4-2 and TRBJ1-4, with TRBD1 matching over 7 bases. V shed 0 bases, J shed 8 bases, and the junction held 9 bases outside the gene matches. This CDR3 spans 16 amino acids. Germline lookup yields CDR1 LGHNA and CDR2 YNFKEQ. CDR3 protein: CASSQEAGQMKEKLFF. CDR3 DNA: TGTGCCAGCAGCCAAGAGGCGGGACAGATGAAGGAAAAACTGTTTTTT.

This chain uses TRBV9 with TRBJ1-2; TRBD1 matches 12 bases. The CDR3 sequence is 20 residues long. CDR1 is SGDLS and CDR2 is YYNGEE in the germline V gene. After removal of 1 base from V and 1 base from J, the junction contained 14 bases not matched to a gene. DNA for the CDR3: TGTGCCAGCAGCGTACGGGACAGGGGGCGCGATATCTATAGTAACTATGGCTACACCTTC. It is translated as CASSVRDRGRDIYSNYGYTF.